Following are 19 T cell receptor beta chains from one sample sequenced in a study of blood T cell repertoires in COVID-19. Libraries were prepared by immunoSEQ multiplex PCR; TCRdb keeps only in-frame clonotypes and omits some of them. The sample lists about 200,000 clones, approximately 80% occurring once. Specimen: peripheral blood. All receptors derive from a human donor in a cohort sampled during active COVID-19.

The chain combines TRBV28 with TRBJ2-2; D is uncertain. Germline-derived CDR1 and CDR2 are MDHEN and SYDVKM. V was clipped by 8 bases and J by 9 bases, with 7 bases between them. The CDR3 contains 10 residues. The CDR3 region has the DNA TGTGCCAGCGGTAGCAGGGAGCTGTTTTTT. As protein: CASGSRELFF.

The V gene is TRBV6-5, the J gene TRBJ1-1; maybe TRBD1 (6 bases). Trimming cost V 7 bases and J 8 bases, with 11 bases left between them. This CDR3 has 11 residues. Looked up from germline, CDR1 is MNHEY and CDR2 is SVGAGI. CDR3 loop: CASIWGREAFF. The DNA for the CDR3 is TGTGCCAGCATTTGGGGGCGAGAAGCTTTCTTT.

The genes are TRBV5-1 and TRBJ1-1, with 8 bases aligning to TRBD1. With 0 bases clipped from V and 5 bases from J, the junction kept 3 bases outside the gene matches. Germline V lookup: CDR1 SGHRS, CDR2 YFSETQ. The CDR3 covers 14 residues. The chain's CDR3 is CASSLEDRVTEAFF. CDR3 bases: TGCGCCAGCAGCTTGGAGGACAGGGTAACTGAAGCTTTCTTT.

V and J are TRBV4-1 and TRBJ1-2; 9 bases line up with TRBD1. The V gene end was trimmed by 4 bases and the J gene end by 3 bases; junction bases not matched to a gene: 9. The CDR3 totals 16 residues. From germline, CDR1 is MGHRA and CDR2 YSYEKL. The CDR3 region has the DNA TGCGCCAGCAGCCGAGGAGTTACAGGGGGCGACTATGGCTACACCTTC. Amino acid sequence: CASSRGVTGGDYGYTF.

The chain recombines TRBV20-1 with TRBJ1-3; 7 bases agree with TRBD1. Trimming cost V 7 bases and J 4 bases; bases outside gene matches: 1. The CDR3 covers 11 residues. Germline V gene lookup returns CDR1 DFQATT and CDR2 SNEGSKA (reference sequence). CDR3 region: CSVDRGNTIYF. CDR3 DNA sequence: TGCAGTGTGGACAGGGGAAACACCATATATTTT.

This CDR3 is CSAQGGANKYEQYF. In DNA, the CDR3 is TGCAGCGCCCAAGGGGGGGCCAATAAGTACGAGCAGTACTTC. The chain uses TRBV29-1 and TRBJ2-7, with D maybe TRBD2 (7 bases). Per germline, CDR1 SQVTM and CDR2 ANQGSEA. The CDR3 covers 14 residues. V shed 7 bases and J shed 4 bases, with 20 bases lying between them.

This clone was counted a single time. This rearrangement joins TRBV6-5 to TRBJ2-3, with D perhaps TRBD2 (5 bases). There are 15 residues in the CDR3. CDR1 is MNHEY, CDR2 SVGAGI, per germline. Trimming stripped 4 bases from V and 1 base from J, with 12 bases between. The CDR3 spells CASSLGFSGTDTQYF. The CDR3 DNA follows: TGTGCCAGCAGTTTGGGGTTTAGCGGCACAGATACGCAGTATTTT.

This sequence joins TRBV6-6 and TRBJ2-1, with D perhaps TRBD2 (6 bases). Between the trimmed V and J ends, which lost 0 bases and 4 bases, there was a span of 13 bases. Germline V CDR1 and CDR2: MNHNY, SVGAGI (reference sequence). The CDR3 has 16 residues. CDR3 amino acids: CASSYSRTTDYNEQFF. CDR3 bases: TGTGCCAGCAGTTACTCGAGGACTACAGATTACAATGAGCAGTTCTTC.

The chain recombines TRBV5-1 with TRBJ1-1; TRBD1 might be the D (5 bases). CDR3 length equals 13 residues. Trimming left V 0 bases short and J 8 bases short, with 11 bases between. The germline V gene encodes CDR1 SGHRS and CDR2 YFSETQ. CDR3 residues: CASSLAGGAEAFF. The DNA of the CDR3 is TGCGCCAGCAGCTTGGCAGGTGGGGCCGAAGCTTTCTTT. Combining the CDR3 with reference TRBV5-1 and TRBJ1-1 gives the whole variable domain KAGVTQTPRYLIKTRGQQVTLSCSPISGHRSVSWYQQTPGQGLQFLFEYFSETQRNKGNFPGRFSGRQFSNSRSEMNVSTLELGDSALYLCASSLAGGAEAFFGQGTRLTVV.

V is TRBV19 and J is TRBJ1-4, with D possibly matching TRBD1 (5 bases). With 5 bases removed from V and 8 bases from J, the gap between germline ends came to 18 bases. CDR3 length: 15 amino acids. Germline V gives CDR1 LNHDA, CDR2 SQIVND (reference sequence). The CDR3 bases are TGTGCCAGTAGTTCCGCAGGGATAGGACGAGAAAAACTGTTTTTT. Its protein is CASSSAGIGREKLFF.

The CDR3 loop reads CASSLDRVGETQYF. The CDR3 DNA is TGTGCCAGCAGCTTAGACCGGGTGGGAGAGACCCAGTACTTC. The chain uses TRBV11-2 and TRBJ2-5; D gene uncertain. V gave up 0 bases and J gave up 4 bases, with 9 bases separating them. The V gene's germline CDR1 is SGHAT and CDR2 FQNNGV. The CDR3 spans 14 residues.

The rearrangement joins TRBV27 to TRBJ1-2, with 9 bases fitting TRBD1. The CDR3 extends over 17 amino acids. The V gene's germline CDR1 is MNHEY and CDR2 SMNVEV (reference sequence). The trim removed 4 bases at V and 1 base at J, leaving 10 bases unmatched. In nucleotides, the CDR3 is TGTGCCAGCAGTTCCTACGACAGGGGGATTGATAACTATGGCTACACCTTC. It is translated as CASSSYDRGIDNYGYTF.

This clone has only one observation. The CDR3 spells CASSLGLAGGGTGELFF. CDR3 bases: TGTGCCAGCAGCTTGGGACTAGCCGGGGGAGGCACCGGGGAGCTGTTTTTT. The chain carries TRBV5-4 and TRBJ2-2; 7 bases fit TRBD2. V lost 0 bases, J lost 4 bases, and 9 bases stayed unmatched. The CDR3 has 17 residues. Germline V gives CDR1 SGHNT, CDR2 YYREEE (reference sequence).

The J gene is TRBJ1-2, the V gene TRBV6-6, with D unclear. V was pared by 0 bases and J by 3 bases, with 5 bases between. Germline lookup yields CDR1 MNHNY and CDR2 SVGAGI (reference sequence). The CDR3 is 13 residues long. DNA of the CDR3: TGTGCCAGCAGTTACTCGCGGGACTATGGCTACACCTTC. Translated, it gives CASSYSRDYGYTF.

The V gene is TRBV4-1, the J gene TRBJ2-5, with 11 positions matching TRBD2. J gave up 4 bases and V 3 bases, and 7 bases lay outside the gene matches. Per the germline V gene, CDR1 is MGHRA and CDR2 is YSYEKL. The CDR3 has 16 residues. CDR3 sequence: CASSHPGTSGGETQYF. The CDR3 DNA reads as TGCGCCAGCAGCCACCCCGGGACTAGCGGAGGAGAGACCCAGTACTTC.

This clone has only a few counts. This sequence joins TRBV5-1 and TRBJ2-7, with TRBD2 matching over 7 bases. Germline CDR1 and CDR2: SGHRS and YFSETQ. Trimming removed 0 bases from V and 1 base from J; junction bases left unmatched: 10. This CDR3 spans 17 amino acids. The CDR3 spells CASSLAVRSGPSYEQYF. The CDR3 bases are TGCGCCAGCAGCTTGGCAGTTCGTAGCGGGCCGTCCTACGAGCAGTACTTC. The whole variable domain, remainder taken from reference TRBV5-1 and TRBJ2-7, is KAGVTQTPRYLIKTRGQQVTLSCSPISGHRSVSWYQQTPGQGLQFLFEYFSETQRNKGNFPGRFSGRQFSNSRSEMNVSTLELGDSALYLCASSLAVRSGPSYEQYFGPGTRLTVT.

V gene TRBV18 combines with J gene TRBJ1-4; possibly TRBD1 for D (6 bases). The germline V and J ends were trimmed by 5 bases and 5 bases, with 15 bases remaining between them. The CDR3 has 15 amino acids. Germline-derived CDR1 and CDR2 are KGHSH and LQKENI. This chain's CDR3 is CASSEGGRRNEKLFF. The CDR3, as DNA: TGTGCCAGCTCAGAAGGGGGACGGAGGAATGAAAAACTGTTTTTT.

V gene TRBV7-9 combines with J gene TRBJ2-2; tentative D call: TRBD1 (6 bases). Germline V gene lookup returns CDR1 SEHNR and CDR2 FQNEAQ (reference sequence). Trimming stripped 11 bases from V and 6 bases from J, with 13 bases between. The CDR3 extends over 12 amino acids. CDR3 sequence (DNA): TGTGCCTGGAATTCAGGGGCCGGGGAGCTGTTTTTT. It is translated as CAWNSGAGELFF.

This clone has just a few counts. The chain has TRBV18 and TRBJ1-6; 8 nucleotides agree with TRBD1. This CDR3 has 17 amino acids. Germline lookup yields CDR1 KGHSH and CDR2 LQKENI. Unmatched junction bases numbered 10, after V lost 4 bases and J lost 5 bases. The CDR3 bases are TGTGCCAGCTCACGTTCAGGGGGCCGGTGGGATAATTCACCCCTCCACTTT. This translates into CASSRSGGRWDNSPLHF.